The 31 T cell receptor beta chains below all came from one sample that was sequenced in a study of CD8 T cells in ankylosing spondylitis. TCRdb re-called the 5' RACE reads with MiXCR, one entry per CDR3 protein. This repertoire shows some 120,000 distinct CDR3 sequences, roughly an eighth found once; its top ten account for almost 3%. The sequencing sample was made of blood, either unsorted or a sorted T cell fraction (not recorded which). The receptor source for this set is a female donor with ankylosing spondylitis or in good health (not recorded which).

The chain is built from TRBV6-2 or TRBV6-3 and TRBJ2-1; D may be TRBD2 (6 bases). The CDR3 sequence is 12 residues long. Trimming stripped 6 bases from V and 10 bases from J, with 13 bases between. Germline CDR1 reads MNHEY; CDR2 reads SVGEGT. The CDR3 DNA sequence: TGTGCCAGCAGATTCCTCCGGGGGGAGCAGTTCTTC. This gives the protein CASRFLRGEQFF.

This chain links TRBV5-1 with TRBJ2-1; perhaps D is TRBD1 or TRBD2 (5 bases each). The length of the CDR3 is 15 residues. With 0 bases removed from V and 8 bases from J, the gap between germline ends came to 15 bases. CDR1 SGHRS and CDR2 YFSETQ come from the germline V gene. This CDR3 reads CASSLGGINFDEQFF. CDR3 coding DNA: TGCGCCAGCAGCTTGGGGGGGATCAATTTCGATGAGCAGTTCTTC.

This clonotype occurred a few times. The chain recombines TRBV5-1 with TRBJ2-7; D tentatively fits TRBD1 or TRBD2 (5 bases each). Trimming stripped 4 bases from V and 5 bases from J, with 19 bases between. Germline CDR1 SGHRS, CDR2 YFSETQ. This CDR3 comprises 15 residues. CDR3 in amino acids: CASSPGRTLPHEQYF. CDR3 coding DNA: TGCGCCAGCAGCCCGGGACGGACCCTTCCCCACGAGCAGTACTTC.

This clonotype was found a few times. The chain carries TRBV7-8 and TRBJ1-4; D remains ambiguous. Germline V gene data show CDR1 as SGHVS and CDR2 as FQNEAQ. The V end was cut by 5 bases, the J end by 8 bases, with 12 bases between. There are 13 residues in the CDR3. The CDR3 spells CASSPGVNEKLFF. CDR3 nucleotide sequence: TGTGCCAGCAGCCCCGGGGTTAACGAAAAACTGTTTTTT.

This CDR3 reads CASSTNPGGYPYEQYF. CDR3 sequence (DNA): TGTGCCAGCAGCACCAACCCTGGGGGGTACCCCTACGAGCAGTACTTC. V and J are TRBV5-6 and TRBJ2-7, with a possible D match to TRBD2 (6 bases). This CDR3 comprises 16 residues. V was clipped by 4 bases and J by 2 bases, with 19 bases between them. The germline V gene has CDR1 SGHDT and CDR2 YYEEEE. The whole variable domain, filled in from reference TRBV5-6 and TRBJ2-7, reads DAGVTQSPTHLIKTRGQQVTLRCSPKSGHDTVSWYQQALGQGPQFIFQYYEEEERQRGNFPDRFSGHQFPNYSSELNVNALLLGDSALYLCASSTNPGGYPYEQYFGPGTRLTVT.

This chain links TRBV12-3 or TRBV12-4 with TRBJ2-5; D call uncertain. The CDR3 spans 14 residues. Trimming took 6 bases from V and 4 from J, leaving 15 bases between them. CDR3 nucleotides: TGTGCCAGCAGGCCCATCGACGAAGGAGAGACCCAGTACTTC. Translated: CASRPIDEGETQYF.

Regarding this clonotype: One end of the junction varies from germline; a read error may be responsible. The chain's CDR3 is CASSRGTSGHFTETQYF. The CDR3 bases are TGTGCTAGCAGCCGAGGGACTAGCGGTCATTTCACGGAGACCCAGTACTTC. V usage is TRBV7-7 and J usage is TRBJ2-5; 11 nucleotides align to TRBD2. Germline assignment: CDR1 SSHAT and CDR2 FNYEAQ (reference sequence). The CDR3 has 17 residues.

This clonotype has ten or more counts. CDR3 in DNA: TGTGCCAGCAGTTTACAGGGTCAGAAGTCCGGGGAGCTGTTTTTT. It encodes CASSLQGQKSGELFF. The chain is built from TRBV12-3 or TRBV12-4 and TRBJ2-2; D is possibly TRBD1 (5 bases). The CDR3 is made up of 15 amino acids. The V and J ends lost 2 bases and 6 bases respectively, with 13 bases between them.

The J gene is TRBJ2-5, the V gene TRBV12-3 or TRBV12-4; D is tentatively TRBD1 or TRBD2 (6 bases each). V was shortened by 3 bases and J by 5 bases, with 10 bases between the two germline ends. The length of the CDR3 is 13 residues. In nucleotides, the CDR3 is TGTGCCAGCAGTTTTGGGGGGCTGGAGACCCAGTACTTC. This sequence encodes CASSFGGLETQYF.

In its sample, this clonotype was seen many times. This chain joins TRBV5-5 and TRBJ1-5; D ambiguous. The CDR3 covers 15 residues. CDR1 is SGHKS and CDR2 is YYEKEE in the germline V gene (reference sequence). Trimming removed 4 bases at V and 0 bases at J, with 11 bases between. CDR3 nucleotides: TGTGCCAGCAGCGCCGGAATGAATAGCAATCAGCCCCAGCATTTT. As protein: CASSAGMNSNQPQHF.

V gene TRBV11-2 combines with J gene TRBJ2-7, with 8 bases identical to TRBD1. The CDR3 is 13 residues long. With 7 bases clipped from V and 7 bases from J, the junction kept 9 bases outside the gene matches. Germline V CDR1 and CDR2: SGHAT, FQNNGV. CDR3 region: CASIEGQAREQYF. In DNA form, the CDR3 reads TGTGCCAGCATCGAGGGACAGGCTAGGGAGCAGTACTTC.

There are many counts of this clonotype. The chain recombines TRBV12-3 or TRBV12-4 with TRBJ1-1; D is ambiguous. V dropped 3 bases and J dropped 2 bases, with 7 bases sitting between them. This CDR3 has 13 amino acids. The DNA of the CDR3 is TGTGCCAGCAGTTTCCCCAGAAACACTGAAGCTTTCTTT. This translates into CASSFPRNTEAFF.

This clonotype occurred a few times. This chain links TRBV5-1 with TRBJ2-5; D may be TRBD2 (5 bases). V was trimmed by 1 base and J by 5 bases, leaving 12 bases between them. Germline V lookup: CDR1 SGHRS, CDR2 YFSETQ. This CDR3 has 14 residues. The CDR3 loop reads CASSLYSGMETQYF. The DNA of the CDR3 is TGCGCCAGCAGCTTGTACTCCGGGATGGAGACCCAGTACTTC.

This chain links TRBV2 with TRBJ2-1, with TRBD2 matching over 10 bases. Looked up from germline, CDR1 is SNHLY and CDR2 is FYNNEI. The V and J ends lost 3 bases and 0 bases, in that order; junction bases with no gene match: 5. The CDR3 is 17 amino acids. Written as DNA, the CDR3 is TGTGCCAGCAGTGACGGACTAGCGGTGAGCTCCTACAATGAGCAGTTCTTC. It codes for CASSDGLAVSSYNEQFF. Complete variable domain (other parts from reference TRBV2 and TRBJ2-1): EPEVTQTPSHQVTQMGQEVILRCVPISNHLYFYWYRQILGQKVEFLVSFYNNEISEKSEIFDDQFSVERPDGSNFTLKIRSTKLEDSAMYFCASSDGLAVSSYNEQFFGPGTRLTVL.

On this clonotype itself: A clone one base away is much larger, so this may be a read error. V is TRBV11-2 and J is TRBJ2-3; D is unclear. This CDR3 has 12 residues. CDR1 is SGHAT, CDR2 FQNNGV, per germline. CDR3 coding DNA: TGTGCCAACAGCTTCCAGGCAGATACGCAGTATTTT. Protein: CANSFQADTQYF.

This clonotype was picked up many times. The rearrangement links TRBV20-1 to TRBJ2-2; maybe TRBD2 (6 bases). This CDR3 is built from 13 residues. The V gene lost 5 bases and the J gene lost 5 bases, with 12 bases spanning the gap. Germline V gene lookup returns CDR1 DFQATT and CDR2 SNEGSKA (reference sequence). The CDR3 loop is CSAVSGLTGELFF. CDR3 DNA sequence: TGCAGTGCTGTAAGCGGGTTGACCGGGGAGCTGTTTTTT.

This clonotype was observed at least ten times. The J gene is TRBJ2-5, the V gene TRBV3-1, with a tentative D call TRBD2 (6 bases). Trimming pared 8 bases from V and 4 bases from J, leaving 17 bases between. CDR1 and CDR2 from the germline V gene are LGHDT and YNNKEL (reference sequence). The CDR3 covers 14 residues. Here the CDR3 reads CASWRVGSVETQYF. The CDR3 DNA reads as TGTGCCAGCTGGAGGGTCGGTTCGGTAGAGACCCAGTACTTC.

This clonotype was recorded many times. The chain is built from TRBV12-3 or TRBV12-4 and TRBJ2-3; D gene ambiguous. The germline V and J ends were trimmed by 5 bases and 9 bases, with 24 bases remaining between them. There are 16 residues in the CDR3. CDR3 nucleotides: TGTGCCAGCAGTCCCTTATTAGGCCCCTCGGTGGTAACGCAGTATTTT. As protein: CASSPLLGPSVVTQYF.

This clonotype was seen at least ten times. The chain has TRBV12-3 or TRBV12-4 and TRBJ1-5; D remains ambiguous. The CDR3 runs to 18 residues. V lost 5 bases to trimming and J lost 0 bases, with 20 bases between them. CDR3 bases: TGTGCCAGCAGTCCTTCGGCGGGGTCCATATATAGCAATCAGCCCCAGCATTTT. Translated: CASSPSAGSIYSNQPQHF.

This clonotype has ten or more counts. The rearrangement links TRBV18 to TRBJ2-5, with D hard to call. Germline lookup yields CDR1 KGHSH and CDR2 LQKENI. V was pared by 4 bases and J by 4 bases, with 10 bases between. The CDR3 covers 13 residues. The CDR3 loop reads CASSLNKGETQYF. The CDR3 DNA is TGTGCCAGCTCACTAAACAAGGGAGAGACCCAGTACTTC.

The gene calls are TRBV29-1 and TRBJ2-1, with TRBD2 identical over 14 bases. J gave up 3 bases and V 1 base, and 5 bases lay outside the gene matches. The CDR3 runs 17 residues. Germline CDR1 is SQVTM and CDR2 is ANQGSEA. CDR3 protein: CSVEGGTSGSIYNEQFF. CDR3 nucleotides: TGCAGCGTTGAAGGTGGGACTAGCGGGAGTATCTACAATGAGCAGTTCTTC.

As to this clonotype: This may arise from a read error, as a much more abundant clone is one base away. The rearrangement uses TRBV15 and TRBJ2-3; TRBD2 agrees at 8 bases. The V segment lost 0 bases and the J segment 10 bases; nucleotides outside the gene matches: 12. This CDR3 comprises 16 residues. The germline gives CDR1 LNHNV, CDR2 YYDKDF (reference sequence). CDR3 residues: CATSRDLRGAGDAQYF. CDR3 coding DNA: TGTGCCACCAGCAGAGATTTGCGGGGGGCGGGTGATGCGCAGTATTTT. Full variable domain (remainder filled in from reference TRBV15 and TRBJ2-3): DAMVIQNPRYQVTQFGKPVTLSCSQTLNHNVMYWYQQKSSQAPKLLFHYYDKDFNNEADTPDNFQSRRPNTSFCFLDIRSPGLGDTAMYLCATSRDLRGAGDAQYFGPGTRLTVL.

The table lists this clonotype with a few counts. This chain uses TRBV18 with TRBJ2-3; D gene ambiguous. The CDR3 has 14 amino acids. Trimming took 4 bases from V and 0 from J, leaving 8 bases between them. From germline, CDR1 is KGHSH and CDR2 LQKENI. CDR3 sequence: CASSRQTSTDTQYF. The CDR3 region has the DNA TGTGCCAGCTCACGGCAGACTAGCACAGATACGCAGTATTTT.

This clonotype was detected only a few times. The genes are TRBV3-1 and TRBJ2-2; no reliable D call. Per the germline V gene, CDR1 is LGHDT and CDR2 is YNNKEL (reference sequence). CDR3 length: 11 amino acids. Trimming took 2 bases from V and 7 from J, leaving 2 bases between them. CDR3 protein: CASSQNGELFF. In DNA, the CDR3 is TGTGCCAGCAGCCAAAACGGGGAGCTGTTTTTT.

This clonotype was observed a few times. The chain employs TRBV6-1 and TRBJ1-2; unclear D gene. With 3 bases removed from V and 4 bases from J, the gap between germline ends came to 0 bases. The CDR3 loop spans 10 amino acids. CDR1 is MNHNS and CDR2 is SASEGT in the germline V gene. CDR3 protein: CASSDYGYTF. CDR3 in DNA: TGTGCCAGCAGTGACTATGGCTACACCTTC.

This clonotype was detected ten times or more. The rearrangement links TRBV5-5 to TRBJ2-2; 8 bases are a match to TRBD1. CDR1 is SGHKS and CDR2 is YYEKEE in the germline V gene (reference sequence). V was pared by 7 bases and J by 3 bases, with 2 bases of the junction left unmatched. The length of the CDR3 is 13 residues. The CDR3 nucleotides read TGTGCCAGCGGGACAGGCTACACCGGGGAGCTGTTTTTT. It is translated as CASGTGYTGELFF.

This clonotype was observed at least ten times. This rearrangement joins TRBV15 to TRBJ2-5; weak D call: TRBD1 (5 bases). Trimming pared 0 bases from V and 3 bases from J, leaving 11 bases between. The CDR3 is made up of 15 amino acids. Per germline, CDR1 LNHNV and CDR2 YYDKDF (reference sequence). CDR3 loop: CATSRDPSREETQYF. CDR3 DNA: TGTGCCACCAGCAGAGATCCCAGCAGGGAAGAGACCCAGTACTTC.

This clonotype showed up just a few times. V and J are TRBV5-5 and TRBJ2-7, with 7 bases matching TRBD1. The germline CDR1 and CDR2 sequences are SGHKS and YYEKEE (reference sequence). The V gene end was trimmed by 3 bases and the J gene end by 6 bases; junction bases not matched to a gene: 12. The CDR3 loop spans 15 amino acids. This chain's CDR3 is CASSSRWDSLIEQYF. CDR3 DNA sequence: TGTGCCAGCAGCTCGCGCTGGGACAGCCTAATCGAGCAGTACTTC.

This clonotype was seen ten or more times. The chain links TRBV28 to TRBJ2-2, with D uncertain. Germline loops: CDR1 MDHEN, CDR2 SYDVKM. V was cut by 7 bases and J by 0 bases, with 9 bases left in between. The CDR3 length is 14 residues. CDR3 DNA sequence: TGTGCCAGCACGGAGACCGCGAACACCGGGGAGCTGTTTTTT. Translating it yields CASTETANTGELFF.

This chain joins TRBV27 and TRBJ1-1; the match to TRBD1 covers 8 bases. Germline lookup yields CDR1 MNHEY and CDR2 SMNVEV (reference sequence). The CDR3 consists of 16 residues. J lost 1 base, V lost 5 bases, and 9 bases had no gene match. The CDR3 DNA is TGTGCCAGCAGTCCAAGTTTAGGGACAGGGAACACTGAAGCTTTCTTT. It encodes CASSPSLGTGNTEAFF.

At least ten counts were recorded for this clonotype. V usage is TRBV27 and J usage is TRBJ2-1; 11 nucleotides match TRBD2. CDR3 length: 19 amino acids. With V trimmed by 3 bases and J by 1 base, 11 bases remained unmatched. The V gene's germline CDR1 is MNHEY and CDR2 SMNVEV (reference sequence). CDR3: CASSFSNPRLAGSYNEQFF. CDR3 sequence (DNA): TGTGCCAGCAGTTTCTCAAATCCTCGACTAGCGGGATCCTACAATGAGCAGTTCTTC.